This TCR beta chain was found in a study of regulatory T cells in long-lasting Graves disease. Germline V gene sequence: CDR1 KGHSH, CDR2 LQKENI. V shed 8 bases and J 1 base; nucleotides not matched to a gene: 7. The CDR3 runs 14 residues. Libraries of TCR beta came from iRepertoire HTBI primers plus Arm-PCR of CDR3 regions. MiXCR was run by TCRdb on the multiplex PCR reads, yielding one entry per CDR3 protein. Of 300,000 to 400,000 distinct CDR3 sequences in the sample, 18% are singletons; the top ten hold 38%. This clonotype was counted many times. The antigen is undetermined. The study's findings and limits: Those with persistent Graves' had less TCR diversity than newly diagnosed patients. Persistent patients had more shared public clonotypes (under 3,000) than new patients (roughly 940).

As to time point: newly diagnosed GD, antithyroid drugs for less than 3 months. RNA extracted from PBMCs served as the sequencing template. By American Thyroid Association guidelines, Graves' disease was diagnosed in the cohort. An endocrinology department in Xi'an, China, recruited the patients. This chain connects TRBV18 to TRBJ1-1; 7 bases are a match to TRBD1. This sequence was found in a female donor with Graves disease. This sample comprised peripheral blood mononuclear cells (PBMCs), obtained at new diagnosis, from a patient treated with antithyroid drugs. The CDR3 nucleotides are TGTGCCAGCAGCTTGACAGGGACGAACACTGAAGCTTTCTTT. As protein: CASSLTGTNTEAFF.